Following are 5 T cell receptor beta chains from one sample sequenced in a study of T cells in tuberculosis. The method was immunoSEQ multiplex PCR; TCRdb's version includes in-frame clones alone and lacks a portion of them. The sample has tens of thousands of clones, roughly 90% seen once. Sequencing input: PBMCs. These receptors were taken from a donor aged 5-35 years with latent tuberculosis or without tuberculosis infection. Some clones in this sample may be carry-over from other donors' samples.

The chain recombines TRBV6-1 with TRBJ2-1; 8 bases are a match to TRBD2. CDR3 length equals 14 residues. Germline CDR1 MNHNS, CDR2 SASEGT. Trimming took 4 bases from V and 8 from J; bases not matched to a gene: 7. The CDR3 nucleotides read TGTGCCAGCAGTGGTAGCGGGAAGATCGATGAGCAGTTCTTC. Its translation is CASSGSGKIDEQFF.

The chain links TRBV5-1 to TRBJ2-7; 14 bases line up with TRBD2. Germline CDR1 and CDR2: SGHRS and YFSETQ. The CDR3 is 17 residues long. Trimming cost V 3 bases and J 1 base; bases outside gene matches: 6. CDR3: CASSSGTSGSHSYEQYF. For the CDR3, the DNA is TGCGCCAGCAGCTCCGGGACTAGCGGGAGTCATTCCTACGAGCAGTACTTC.

V gene TRBV6-4 combines with J gene TRBJ2-3; D unclear. This CDR3 is built from 15 residues. Trimming took 4 bases from V and 2 from J, leaving 13 bases between them. Looked up from germline, CDR1 is MRHNA and CDR2 is SNTAGT. For the CDR3, the DNA is TGTGCCAGCAGTGCCGCAGATACCCACACAGATACGCAGTATTTT. It translates to CASSAADTHTDTQYF.

The V gene is TRBV18, the J gene TRBJ1-2; D is uncertain. V shed 0 bases and J shed 4 bases, with 12 bases lying between them. Per the germline V gene, CDR1 is KGHSH and CDR2 is LQKENI. The CDR3 contains 15 residues. CDR3 sequence (DNA): TGTGCCAGCTCACCACCCGAAGGGCGGGGCTATGGCTACACCTTC. Translation gives CASSPPEGRGYGYTF. Based on the CDR3 plus reference TRBV18 and TRBJ1-2, the full variable domain is NAGVMQNPRHLVRRRGQEARLRCSPMKGHSHVYWYRQLPEEGLKFMVYLQKENIIDESGMPKERFSAEFPKEGPSILRIQQVVRGDSAAYFCASSPPEGRGYGYTFGSGTRLTVV.

The rearrangement joins TRBV5-4 to TRBJ2-5, with TRBD1 identical over 9 bases. Per the germline V gene, CDR1 is SGHNT and CDR2 is YYREEE (reference sequence). The length of the CDR3 is 15 residues. Germline trimming cut 3 bases from V and 5 bases from J; bases unmatched to any gene: 8. This chain's CDR3 is CASSSRLGQGETQYF. Here the CDR3 DNA reads TGTGCCAGCAGCTCCCGGCTTGGACAGGGGGAGACCCAGTACTTC.